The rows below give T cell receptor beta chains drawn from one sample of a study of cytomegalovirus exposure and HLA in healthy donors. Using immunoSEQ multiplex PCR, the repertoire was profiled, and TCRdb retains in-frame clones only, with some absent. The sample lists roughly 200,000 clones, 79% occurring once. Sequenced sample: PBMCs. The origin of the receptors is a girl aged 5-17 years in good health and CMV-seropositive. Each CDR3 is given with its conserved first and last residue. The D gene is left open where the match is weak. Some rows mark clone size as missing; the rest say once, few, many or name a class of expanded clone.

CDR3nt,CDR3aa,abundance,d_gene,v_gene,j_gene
TGCAGCGTTGAAGATCCCGACAGTTTATGGGGCAATGAGCAGTTCTTC,CSVEDPDSLWGNEQFF,few,-,TRBV29-1,TRBJ2-1
TGTGCCACCAGCGGGGGGGCAACTGACCAAGAGACCCAGTACTTC,CATSGGATDQETQYF,once,-,TRBV15,TRBJ2-5
TGTGCCAGCAGCTTAAATCGAGGATTCAATTCACCCCTCCACTTT,CASSLNRGFNSPLHF,-,-,TRBV7-9,TRBJ1-6
TGTGCCAGCAGCTTGGTGGGGGGGCGAAGCTCCTACAATGAGCAGTTCTTC,CASSLVGGRSSYNEQFF,-,-,TRBV5-7,TRBJ2-1
TGTGCCGGGGGTGAGGCGGGGGCGGGAAAACTGTTTTTT,CAGGEAGAGKLFF,-,-,TRBV25-1,TRBJ1-4
TGTGCCAGCAGCTTACGCGTGGGGGCACTGGGGTACGAGCAGTACTTC,CASSLRVGALGYEQYF,few,-,TRBV7-2,TRBJ2-7
TGTGCCAGTAGTCCACAGGGGTCCTACAATGAGCAGTTCTTC,CASSPQGSYNEQFF,-,TRBD1,TRBV19,TRBJ2-1
TGTGCCTGGAGTGTTCGGCAGGGATACGAAAAACTGTTTTTT,CAWSVRQGYEKLFF,-,-,TRBV30,TRBJ1-4
TGTGCCAGCAGCCCACAGTTAACTAATGAAAAACTGTTTTTT,CASSPQLTNEKLFF,-,-,TRBV7-6,TRBJ1-4
TGCGCCAGCAGTGGCGTAGGGGTAGAGACCCAGTACTTC,CASSGVGVETQYF,-,-,TRBV10-2,TRBJ2-5
TGTGCCAGCAGCCTATGGTATAATTCACCCCTCCACTTT,CASSLWYNSPLHF,-,-,TRBV9,TRBJ1-6
TGTGCCTGGACTAGCGGGGGATACCAAGAGACCCAGTACTTC,CAWTSGGYQETQYF,-,TRBD2,TRBV30,TRBJ2-5
TGTGCCAGCAGCCTCGGGACAGGGTCTGCCACAGATACGCAGTATTTT,CASSLGTGSATDTQYF,-,TRBD1,TRBV9,TRBJ2-3
TGTGCCAGCAGCGATTCAAGCGACAGGCCAATCAACTATGGCTACACCTTC,CASSDSSDRPINYGYTF,-,-,TRBV4-2,TRBJ1-2
TGTGCCAGCAGTGAAGTGGTTGTCAGGGCAGCTTTCTTT,CASSEVVVRAAFF,once,-,TRBV6-1,TRBJ1-1
TGTGCCAGCAGCTTAGGTGGGGCCTACACAGATACGCAGTATTTT,CASSLGGAYTDTQYF,-,-,TRBV11-2,TRBJ2-3
TGTGCCAGCAGCTTAGCCCCGACAGGGTTGAACACTGAAGCTTTCTTT,CASSLAPTGLNTEAFF,-,TRBD1,TRBV7-6,TRBJ1-1
TGTGCCAGTAGTGAAATCTTTAGGGACATGCCCCAGCATTTT,CASSEIFRDMPQHF,-,-,TRBV19,TRBJ1-5
TGTGCCTGGAGTTTGGGGGGGGCCTACGAGCAGTACTTC,CAWSLGGAYEQYF,-,TRBD2,TRBV30,TRBJ2-7
TGTGCCAGCAGCAGACTAGCGGGGGGGTACGAGCAGTACTTC,CASSRLAGGYEQYF,once,TRBD2,TRBV9,TRBJ2-7
TGTGCCAGCAGCCCGACAGGGAACACTGAAGCTTTCTTT,CASSPTGNTEAFF,once,-,TRBV7-8,TRBJ1-1
TGTGCCAGCAGCTCGACACAGCTAGCGGGGGTCCACGAGCAGTACTTC,CASSSTQLAGVHEQYF,-,TRBD2,TRBV9,TRBJ2-7
TGTGCCAGCAGATATGACACTACCCAGTACTTC,CASRYDTTQYF,few,-,TRBV6-6,TRBJ2-5
TGTGCCAGCAGCTTCGGGGGAACCGGGGAGCTGTTTTTT,CASSFGGTGELFF,-,-,TRBV5-6,TRBJ2-2
TGTGCCAGCAGCTTGGGCCAGGATGGCTACATCTTC,CASSLGQDGYIF,-,-,TRBV5-6,TRBJ1-2
TGTGCCAGCAGCGTTGCAGTCGCCGACTATGGCTACACCTTC,CASSVAVADYGYTF,-,-,TRBV9,TRBJ1-2
TGTGCCAGCAGTCCTGCCTCCCACAGGGCTAGCACAGATACGCAGTATTTT,CASSPASHRASTDTQYF,-,-,TRBV2,TRBJ2-3
TGTGCCAGCAGCTCAGAGGGCACTGAAGCTTTCTTT,CASSSEGTEAFF,-,-,TRBV5-5,TRBJ1-1
TGTGCCAGCAGCCCCGGGGGGGCCGTCATGTCCTACGAGCAGTACTTC,CASSPGGAVMSYEQYF,-,TRBD2,TRBV9,TRBJ2-7
TGTGCCTGGAGTTCAGGGACAGGGGGCGCGATCAATCAGCCCCAGCATTTT,CAWSSGTGGAINQPQHF,-,TRBD1,TRBV30,TRBJ1-5
TGTGCCAGTCAAAGGACAGCACAATATTCAGATACGCAGTATTTT,CASQRTAQYSDTQYF,-,-,TRBV6-5,TRBJ2-3
TGTGCCGGAGGGCGTGGATGGGTAAGGAGAAACACTGAAGCTTTCTTT,CAGGRGWVRRNTEAFF,-,-,TRBV30,TRBJ1-1
TGTGCCAGCAGTGAAGGGACAGGGGGCGATGGCTACACCTTC,CASSEGTGGDGYTF,-,TRBD1,TRBV6-1,TRBJ1-2
TGTGCCAGCAGTTTCCTATTGACATCCCAAGCTTTCTTT,CASSFLLTSQAFF,-,-,TRBV6-5,TRBJ1-1
TGTGCCAGCAGCACGGGACAGGGGACTACCGGGGAGCTGTTTTTT,CASSTGQGTTGELFF,few,TRBD1,TRBV27,TRBJ2-2
TGCGCCAGCAGCTTTTGGCCCGGGGAGCTGTTTTTT,CASSFWPGELFF,-,-,TRBV4-3,TRBJ2-2
TGTGCTAGTGGGCATGACACTTTTTGGGCCCAGCATTTT,CASGHDTFWAQHF,-,-,TRBV12-5,TRBJ1-5